Here is one T cell receptor (beta chain) with its context. The data derive from a study of T cell changes during pregnancy in multiple sclerosis. Profiling relied on immunoSEQ multiplex PCR, and the TCRdb table lists in-frame clones only, not all of them. The sample shows 30,000 or so clones, 80% to 90% of them seen only once. V dropped 3 bases and J dropped 2 bases, with 10 bases sitting between them. Germline V gives CDR1 SEHNR, CDR2 FQNEAQ (reference sequence). This CDR3 comprises 14 residues. The receptor was derived from a female donor with multiple sclerosis, enrolled in a pregnancy study. The sequences come from CD8+ T cells from peripheral blood mononuclear cells, collected in the first trimester of pregnancy. The chain joins TRBV7-9 to TRBJ1-1, with D unclear. CDR3 nucleotide sequence: TGTGCCAGCAGCTTGGGAGGGTATAACACTGAAGCTTTCTTT. It is translated as CASSLGGYNTEAFF.